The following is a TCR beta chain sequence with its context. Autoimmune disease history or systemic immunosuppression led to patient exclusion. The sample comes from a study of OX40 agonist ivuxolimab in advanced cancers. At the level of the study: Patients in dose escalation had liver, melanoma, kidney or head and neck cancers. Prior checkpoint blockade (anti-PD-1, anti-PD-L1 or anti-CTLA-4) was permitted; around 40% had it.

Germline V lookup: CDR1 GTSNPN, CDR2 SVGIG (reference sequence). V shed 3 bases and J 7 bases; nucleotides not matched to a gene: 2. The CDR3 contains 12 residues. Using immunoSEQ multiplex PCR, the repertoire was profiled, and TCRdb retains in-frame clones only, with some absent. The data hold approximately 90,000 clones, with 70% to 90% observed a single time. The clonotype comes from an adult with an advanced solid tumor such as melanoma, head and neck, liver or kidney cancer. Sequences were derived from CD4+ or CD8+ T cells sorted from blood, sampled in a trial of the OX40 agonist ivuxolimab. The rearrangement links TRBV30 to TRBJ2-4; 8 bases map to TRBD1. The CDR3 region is CAWSGQGNIQYF. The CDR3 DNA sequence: TGTGCCTGGAGCGGACAGGGCAACATTCAGTACTTC.